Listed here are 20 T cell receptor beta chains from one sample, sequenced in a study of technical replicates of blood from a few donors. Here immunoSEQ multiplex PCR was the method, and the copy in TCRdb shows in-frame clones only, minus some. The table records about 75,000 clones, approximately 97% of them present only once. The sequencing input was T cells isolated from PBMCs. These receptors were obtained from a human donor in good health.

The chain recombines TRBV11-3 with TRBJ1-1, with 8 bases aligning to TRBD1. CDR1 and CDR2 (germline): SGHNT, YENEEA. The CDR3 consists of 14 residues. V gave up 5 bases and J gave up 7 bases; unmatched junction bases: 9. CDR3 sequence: CASSPVTGGSEAFF. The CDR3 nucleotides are TGTGCCAGCAGCCCAGTAACAGGGGGAAGTGAAGCTTTCTTT. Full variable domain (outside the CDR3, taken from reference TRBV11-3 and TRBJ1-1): EAGVVQSPRYKIIEKKQPVAFWCNPISGHNTLYWYLQNLGQGPELLIRYENEEAVDDSQLPKDRFSAERLKGVDSTLKIQPAELGDSAVYLCASSPVTGGSEAFFGQGTRLTVV.

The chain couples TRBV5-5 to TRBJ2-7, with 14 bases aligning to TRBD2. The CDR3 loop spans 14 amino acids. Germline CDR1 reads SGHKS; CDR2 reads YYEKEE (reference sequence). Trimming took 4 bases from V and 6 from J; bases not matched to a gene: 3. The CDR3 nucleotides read TGTGCCAGCAGCCCAGGGACTAGCGGGAGCGAGCAGTACTTC. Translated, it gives CASSPGTSGSEQYF.

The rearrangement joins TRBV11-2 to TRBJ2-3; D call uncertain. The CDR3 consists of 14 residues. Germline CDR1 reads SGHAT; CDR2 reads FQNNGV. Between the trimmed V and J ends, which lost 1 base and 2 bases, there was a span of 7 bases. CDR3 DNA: TGTGCCAGCAGCTTAGTAACCTACACAGATACGCAGTATTTT. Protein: CASSLVTYTDTQYF.

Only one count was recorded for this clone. CDR3: CASTPRGELSTEAFF. CDR3 coding DNA: TGTGCCAGTACCCCCCGGGGAGAGTTAAGCACTGAAGCTTTCTTT. V and J are TRBV19 and TRBJ1-1; D not certain. Germline-derived CDR1 and CDR2 are LNHDA and SQIVND (reference sequence). Between the trimmed V and J ends, which lost 7 bases and 4 bases, there was a span of 19 bases. The CDR3 consists of 15 residues.

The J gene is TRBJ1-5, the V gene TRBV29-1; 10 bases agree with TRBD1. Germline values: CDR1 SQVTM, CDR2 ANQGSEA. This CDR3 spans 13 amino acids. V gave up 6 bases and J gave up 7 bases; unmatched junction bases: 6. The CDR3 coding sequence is TGCAGCGTCCGGGACAGGGGAGGACAGCCCCAGCATTTT. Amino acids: CSVRDRGGQPQHF.

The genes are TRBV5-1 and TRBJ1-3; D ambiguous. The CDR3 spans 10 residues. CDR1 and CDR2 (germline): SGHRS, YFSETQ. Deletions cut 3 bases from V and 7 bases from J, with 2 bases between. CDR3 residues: CASSSNTIYF. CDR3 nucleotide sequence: TGCGCCAGCAGCTCGAACACCATATATTTT.

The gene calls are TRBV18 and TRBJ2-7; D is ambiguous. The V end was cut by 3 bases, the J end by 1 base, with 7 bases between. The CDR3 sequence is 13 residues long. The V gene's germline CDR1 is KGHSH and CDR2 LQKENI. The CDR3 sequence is CASSPSLSYEQYF. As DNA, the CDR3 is TGTGCCAGCTCACCGTCCCTTTCCTACGAGCAGTACTTC.

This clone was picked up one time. CDR3 residues: CASSLSFTVNTEAFF. CDR3 DNA sequence: TGTGCCAGCAGCTTAAGTTTCACGGTCAACACTGAAGCTTTCTTT. The rearrangement uses TRBV7-3 and TRBJ1-1; the D is unclear. The CDR3 covers 15 residues. Germline loops: CDR1 SGHTA, CDR2 FQGTGA. Trimming shortened V by 1 base and J by 2 bases, and 11 bases separated the two germline ends.

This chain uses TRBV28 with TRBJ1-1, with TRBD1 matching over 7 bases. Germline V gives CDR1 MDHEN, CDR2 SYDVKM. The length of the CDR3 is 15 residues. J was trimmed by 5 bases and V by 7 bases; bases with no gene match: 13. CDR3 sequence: CASTTFLQGRTEAFF. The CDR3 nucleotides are TGTGCCAGCACTACTTTCTTACAGGGGAGGACTGAAGCTTTCTTT. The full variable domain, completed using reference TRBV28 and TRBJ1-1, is DVKVTQSSRYLVKRTGEKVFLECVQDMDHENMFWYRQDPGLGLRLIYFSYDVKMKEKGDIPEGYSVSREKKERFSLILESASTNQTSMYLCASTTFLQGRTEAFFGQGTRLTVV.

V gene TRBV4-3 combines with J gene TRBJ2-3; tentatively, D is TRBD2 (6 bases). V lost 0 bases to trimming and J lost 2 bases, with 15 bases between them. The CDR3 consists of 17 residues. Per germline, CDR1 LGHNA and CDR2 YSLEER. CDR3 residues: CASSQDTHGGFTDTQYF. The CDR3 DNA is TGCGCCAGCAGCCAAGATACCCACGGGGGATTCACAGATACGCAGTATTTT.

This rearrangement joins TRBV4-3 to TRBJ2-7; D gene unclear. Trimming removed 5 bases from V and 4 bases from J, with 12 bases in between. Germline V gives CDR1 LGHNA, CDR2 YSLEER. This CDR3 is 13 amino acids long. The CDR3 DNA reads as TGCGCCAGCAGCTCTCGTACCGGGTACGAGCAGTACTTC. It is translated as CASSSRTGYEQYF.

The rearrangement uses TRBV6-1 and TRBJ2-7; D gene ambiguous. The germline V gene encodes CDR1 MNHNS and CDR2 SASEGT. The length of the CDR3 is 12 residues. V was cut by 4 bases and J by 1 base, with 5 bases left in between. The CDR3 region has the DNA TGTGCCAGCAGTGCTAGTTCCTACGAGCAGTACTTC. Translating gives CASSASSYEQYF.

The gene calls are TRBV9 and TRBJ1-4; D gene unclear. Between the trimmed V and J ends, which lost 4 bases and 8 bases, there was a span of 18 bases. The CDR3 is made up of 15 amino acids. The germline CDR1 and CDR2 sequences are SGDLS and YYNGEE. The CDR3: CASSPLEGYGEKLFF. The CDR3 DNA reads TGTGCCAGCAGCCCCCTTGAGGGCTATGGGGAAAAACTGTTTTTT. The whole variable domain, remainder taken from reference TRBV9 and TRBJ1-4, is DSGVTQTPKHLITATGQRVTLRCSPRSGDLSVYWYQQSLDQGLQFLIQYYNGEERAKGNILERFSAQQFPDLHSELNLSSLELGDSALYFCASSPLEGYGEKLFFGSGTQLSVL.

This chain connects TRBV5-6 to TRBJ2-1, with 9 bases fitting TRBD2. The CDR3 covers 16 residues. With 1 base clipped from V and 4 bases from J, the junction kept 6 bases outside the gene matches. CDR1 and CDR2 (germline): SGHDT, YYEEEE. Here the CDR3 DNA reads TGTGCCAGCAGCTTGCAAGGACTAGCGTATTACAATGAGCAGTTCTTC. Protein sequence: CASSLQGLAYYNEQFF.

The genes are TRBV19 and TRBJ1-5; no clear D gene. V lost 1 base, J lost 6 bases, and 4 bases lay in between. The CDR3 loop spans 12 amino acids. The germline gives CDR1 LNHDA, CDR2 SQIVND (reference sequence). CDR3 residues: CASSIGAQPQHF. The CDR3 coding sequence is TGTGCCAGTAGTATAGGAGCTCAGCCCCAGCATTTT. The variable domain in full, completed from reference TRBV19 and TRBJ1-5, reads DGGITQSPKYLFRKEGQNVTLSCEQNLNHDAMYWYRQDPGQGLRLIYYSQIVNDFQKGDIAEGYSVSREKKESFPLTVTSAQKNPTAFYLCASSIGAQPQHFGDGTRLSIL.

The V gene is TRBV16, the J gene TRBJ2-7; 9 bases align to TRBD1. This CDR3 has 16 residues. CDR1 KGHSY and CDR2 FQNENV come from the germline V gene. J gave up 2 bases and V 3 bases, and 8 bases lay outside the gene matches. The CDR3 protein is CASSHELGQGPYEQYF. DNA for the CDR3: TGTGCCAGCAGCCACGAATTGGGACAGGGACCCTACGAGCAGTACTTC. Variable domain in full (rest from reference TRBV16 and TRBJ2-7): GEEVAQTPKHLVRGEGQKAKLYCAPIKGHSYVFWYQQVLKNEFKFLISFQNENVFDETGMPKERFSAKCLPNSPCSLEIQATKLEDSAVYFCASSHELGQGPYEQYFGPGTRLTVT.

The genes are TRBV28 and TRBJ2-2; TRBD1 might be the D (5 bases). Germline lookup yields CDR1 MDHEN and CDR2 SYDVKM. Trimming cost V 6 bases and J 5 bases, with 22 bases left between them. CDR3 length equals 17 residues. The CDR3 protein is CASRLPPGQGNTGELFF. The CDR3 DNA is TGTGCCAGCAGACTGCCCCCTGGGCAGGGCAATACCGGGGAGCTGTTTTTT.

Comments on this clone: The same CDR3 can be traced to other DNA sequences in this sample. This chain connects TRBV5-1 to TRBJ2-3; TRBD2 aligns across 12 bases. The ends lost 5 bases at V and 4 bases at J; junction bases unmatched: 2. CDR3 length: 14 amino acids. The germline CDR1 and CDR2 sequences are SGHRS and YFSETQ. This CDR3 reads CASSLAGGPDTQYF. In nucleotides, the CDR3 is TGCGCCAGCAGTCTAGCGGGAGGGCCAGATACGCAGTATTTT.

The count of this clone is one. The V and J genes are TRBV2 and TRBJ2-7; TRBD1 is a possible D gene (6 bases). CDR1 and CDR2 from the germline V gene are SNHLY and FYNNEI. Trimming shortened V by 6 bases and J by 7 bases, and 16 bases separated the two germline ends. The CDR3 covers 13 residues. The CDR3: CASRPGQFIEQYF. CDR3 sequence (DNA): TGTGCCAGCAGGCCCGGACAGTTTATAGAGCAGTACTTC. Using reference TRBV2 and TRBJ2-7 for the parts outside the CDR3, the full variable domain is EPEVTQTPSHQVTQMGQEVILRCVPISNHLYFYWYRQILGQKVEFLVSFYNNEISEKSEIFDDQFSVERPDGSNFTLKIRSTKLEDSAMYFCASRPGQFIEQYFGPGTRLTVT.

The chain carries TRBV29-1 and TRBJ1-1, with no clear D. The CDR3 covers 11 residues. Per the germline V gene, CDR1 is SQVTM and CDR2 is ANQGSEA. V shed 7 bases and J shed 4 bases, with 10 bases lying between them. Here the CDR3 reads CSAGRATEAFF. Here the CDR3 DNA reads TGCAGCGCCGGGAGGGCCACTGAAGCTTTCTTT.